Below are 17 T cell receptor beta chains sequenced from a single sample in a study of T cells in narcolepsy. TCRdb's table, derived via immunoSEQ multiplex PCR, lists solely in-frame clones and lacks some. This table has fewer than 40,000 clones, roughly four fifths appearing once. Input material: CD45RA- memory CD4+ T cells from PBMCs. These receptors all stem from a human donor with narcolepsy.

This chain connects TRBV19 to TRBJ2-3; 10 positions agree with TRBD1. Trimming at V came to 2 bases and at J to 6 bases, leaving 5 bases not matched to a gene. This CDR3 region has 15 residues. Germline CDR1 reads LNHDA; CDR2 reads SQIVND (reference sequence). CDR3: CASSILGQGPDTQYF. In nucleotides, the CDR3 is TGTGCCAGTAGTATATTGGGACAGGGGCCGGATACGCAGTATTTT.

This clone showed up just a few times. The chain combines TRBV6-6 with TRBJ2-1; a weak D match, TRBD1 (6 bases). Germline CDR1 is MNHNY and CDR2 is SVGAGI (reference sequence). Trimming shortened V by 6 bases and J by 10 bases, and 13 bases separated the two germline ends. The CDR3 is made up of 12 amino acids. The DNA for the CDR3 is TGTGCCAGCAGCCTCGACAGGAAGGAGCAGTTCTTC. It is translated as CASSLDRKEQFF.

This rearrangement joins TRBV30 to TRBJ2-2; either TRBD1 or TRBD2 may fit D (5 bases each). Germline V gene lookup returns CDR1 GTSNPN and CDR2 SVGIG (reference sequence). The V gene lost 4 bases and the J gene lost 4 bases, with 13 bases spanning the gap. The CDR3 totals 14 residues. The CDR3 DNA reads as TGTGCCTGGAATAGTGGGGGTGCCACCGGGGAGCTGTTTTTT. Its translation: CAWNSGGATGELFF.

The chain employs TRBV11-3 and TRBJ2-3, with 9 bases lining up with TRBD1. With 5 bases clipped from V and 6 bases from J, the junction kept 3 bases outside the gene matches. The CDR3 has 13 amino acids. The germline CDR1 and CDR2 sequences are SGHNT and YENEEA. The CDR3 nucleotides read TGTGCCAGCAGCCACAGGGGGCAGGATACGCAGTATTTT. It is translated as CASSHRGQDTQYF. Using reference TRBV11-3 and TRBJ2-3 for the parts outside the CDR3, the full variable domain is EAGVVQSPRYKIIEKKQPVAFWCNPISGHNTLYWYLQNLGQGPELLIRYENEEAVDDSQLPKDRFSAERLKGVDSTLKIQPAELGDSAVYLCASSHRGQDTQYFGPGTRLTVL.

The V gene is TRBV28, the J gene TRBJ2-1; D gene unclear. Germline lookup yields CDR1 MDHEN and CDR2 SYDVKM. The CDR3 runs to 18 residues. The ends were cut back, 4 bases at V and 0 bases at J, with 19 bases in the middle. The CDR3 region is CASSSPPLTSFSYNEQFF. CDR3 coding DNA: TGTGCCAGCAGTTCTCCGCCTCTCACGTCGTTCTCCTACAATGAGCAGTTCTTC.

The chain has TRBV5-1 and TRBJ2-5, with a tentative D call TRBD1 (6 bases). V lost 0 bases and J lost 3, with 6 bases in between. This CDR3 has 13 amino acids. The germline CDR1 and CDR2 sequences are SGHRS and YFSETQ. CDR3 coding DNA: TGCGCCAGCAGCTTGGGACAGGAAGAGACCCAGTACTTC. Its translation: CASSLGQEETQYF.

The chain joins TRBV2 to TRBJ2-2, with 10 positions matching TRBD1. This CDR3 comprises 16 residues. Germline V gene sequence: CDR1 SNHLY, CDR2 FYNNEI. Trimming took 6 bases from V and 5 from J; bases not matched to a gene: 9. The CDR3 region is CASSARQGAGTGELFF. CDR3 bases: TGTGCCAGCAGCGCTAGACAGGGGGCCGGGACCGGGGAGCTGTTTTTT. The entire variable domain, with the rest obtained from reference TRBV2 and TRBJ2-2, is as follows: EPEVTQTPSHQVTQMGQEVILRCVPISNHLYFYWYRQILGQKVEFLVSFYNNEISEKSEIFDDQFSVERPDGSNFTLKIRSTKLEDSAMYFCASSARQGAGTGELFFGEGSRLTVL.

The genes are TRBV7-9 and TRBJ1-6; 7 nucleotides agree with TRBD1. The germline gives CDR1 SEHNR, CDR2 FQNEAQ (reference sequence). The CDR3 runs to 16 residues. The J segment lost 5 bases and the V segment lost 5 bases, leaving 9 bases of the junction unmatched. Here the CDR3 DNA reads TGTGCCAGCAGCCCAGGGGGTCTGAAGCATAATTCACCCCTCCACTTT. It yields the protein CASSPGGLKHNSPLHF.

The chain is built from TRBV28 and TRBJ2-3; either TRBD1 or TRBD2 may supply D (5 bases each). CDR1 is MDHEN, CDR2 SYDVKM, per germline. This CDR3 comprises 12 residues. V lost 4 bases to trimming and J lost 7 bases, with 9 bases between them. The CDR3 loop reads CASSWGLYTQYF. CDR3 nucleotide sequence: TGTGCCAGCAGTTGGGGGTTGTATACGCAGTATTTT. The full variable domain, its missing parts supplied by reference TRBV28 and TRBJ2-3, is DVKVTQSSRYLVKRTGEKVFLECVQDMDHENMFWYRQDPGLGLRLIYFSYDVKMKEKGDIPEGYSVSREKKERFSLILESASTNQTSMYLCASSWGLYTQYFGPGTRLTVL.

The chain employs TRBV5-1 and TRBJ2-1; D uncertain. CDR3 length: 12 residues. Germline V lookup: CDR1 SGHRS, CDR2 YFSETQ. V lost 4 bases to trimming and J lost 9 bases, with 11 bases between them. The CDR3 here is CASSPDDGEQFF. DNA for the CDR3: TGCGCCAGCAGCCCGGATGATGGTGAGCAGTTCTTC.

The table lists this clone with a count of one. The rearrangement uses TRBV11-2 and TRBJ1-6; D may be TRBD1 (5 bases). The CDR3 consists of 15 residues. Germline CDR1 is SGHAT and CDR2 is FQNNGV. Trimming pared 1 base from V and 10 bases from J, leaving 14 bases between. DNA of the CDR3: TGTGCCAGCAGCTTAGGGGGCCAGGGATACTCACCCCTCCACTTT. This sequence encodes CASSLGGQGYSPLHF.

The CDR3 here is CASSSLDTVGVWANVLTF. CDR3 bases: TGTGCCAGCAGCTCTCTAGACACTGTCGGGGTGTGGGCCAACGTCCTGACTTTC. The rearrangement joins TRBV5-8 to TRBJ2-6; weak D call: TRBD2 (5 bases). From germline, CDR1 is SGHTS and CDR2 YDEGEE. CDR3 length: 18 residues. V was shortened by 3 bases and J by 5 bases, with 21 bases between the two germline ends.

J is TRBJ1-6 and V is TRBV4-3, with a tentative D call TRBD1 (6 bases). The CDR3 has 15 residues. Germline V gene data show CDR1 as LGHNA and CDR2 as YSLEER. The ends were cut back, 0 bases at V and 11 bases at J, with 14 bases in the middle. The CDR3 protein is CASSQDMGGVTPLHF. Here the CDR3 DNA reads TGCGCCAGCAGCCAAGATATGGGGGGCGTCACACCCCTCCACTTT.

The rearrangement links TRBV29-1 to TRBJ1-1, with 7 bases lining up with TRBD1. Germline-derived CDR1 and CDR2 are SQVTM and ANQGSEA. V dropped 7 bases and J dropped 0; count of bases not matched to a gene: 11. The CDR3 is 15 amino acids. The CDR3 nucleotides are TGCAGCGCCGCAGGGGGACTTCCCATGAACACTGAAGCTTTCTTT. The encoded protein is CSAAGGLPMNTEAFF. Variable domain in full (rest from reference TRBV29-1 and TRBJ1-1): SAVISQKPSRDICQRGTSLTIQCQVDSQVTMMFWYRQQPGQSLTLIATANQGSEATYESGFVIDKFPISRPNLTFSTLTVSNMSPEDSSIYLCSAAGGLPMNTEAFFGQGTRLTVV.

This chain joins TRBV28 and TRBJ2-5, with 9 bases fitting TRBD1. Germline lookup yields CDR1 MDHEN and CDR2 SYDVKM. The CDR3 is 19 amino acids. Trimming at V came to 3 bases and at J to 4 bases, leaving 18 bases not matched to a gene. CDR3: CASSLIGGGTGTGGETQYF. The CDR3 DNA sequence: TGTGCCAGCAGTTTGATAGGGGGAGGGACAGGGACGGGCGGAGAGACCCAGTACTTC.

This clone showed up just a few times. CDR3: CASSPTGMNTEAFF. The CDR3 bases are TGTGCCAGCAGCCCGACAGGCATGAACACTGAAGCTTTCTTT. J is TRBJ1-1 and V is TRBV6-1; a possible D gene is TRBD1 (6 bases). The CDR3 length is 14 residues. The ends were cut back, 6 bases at V and 0 bases at J, with 11 bases in the middle. Looked up from germline, CDR1 is MNHNS and CDR2 is SASEGT.

The chain joins TRBV29-1 to TRBJ2-3; the D call may be TRBD1 or TRBD2 (7 bases each). CDR3 length equals 15 residues. V was cut by 6 bases and J by 4 bases, with 20 bases left in between. Germline V lookup: CDR1 SQVTM, CDR2 ANQGSEA. DNA of the CDR3: TGCAGCGTCCCCCAGGGGGGGGCGCGGTCAGATACGCAGTATTTT. This encodes CSVPQGGARSDTQYF.